This T cell receptor (beta chain) is from a study of T cell responses to AZD1222 COVID-19 vaccine. The wider study: The study pooled second doses at about 4 or about 12 weeks.

Points on this clone: Its antigen is unidentified.

Regarding the study as a whole: There were mostly white British donors and more females than males, and clonal diversity was possibly underestimated. Baseline antibody screening turned up just a handful of seropositive AZD1222 recipients. Once two AZD1222 doses were given, Spike-specific TCR breadth and depth went up.

Profiling relied on immunoSEQ multiplex PCR, and the TCRdb table lists in-frame clones only, not all of them. The profile shows approximately 88,000 clones, 70% to 80% of them singletons. Germline CDR1 reads GTSNPN; CDR2 reads SVGIG (reference sequence). V lost 2 bases to trimming and J lost 1 base, with 6 bases between them. This CDR3 comprises 13 residues. This receptor was taken from an adult in good health. The sample was peripheral blood, taken on day 0 of AZD1222 vaccination. The chain is built from TRBV30 and TRBJ2-4; D is uncertain. The CDR3 bases are TGTGCCTGGAGTTTGACGGCCAAAAACATTCAGTACTTC. Translation: CAWSLTAKNIQYF.